Listed here is a single TCR beta chain. Individuals aged roughly 18 to 95 years were recruited from about two dozen US areas. Researchers sorted participants into cohorts using their self-reported clinical history. The data derive from a study of blood T cell repertoires in COVID-19. Study overall: Samples taken during acute and convalescent COVID-19 were collected in the United States, Italy and Spain. PBMCs, B-cell-depleted T cells, or T cells were the source of the cDNA or gDNA that made up the material.

The V end was cut by 2 bases, the J end by 2 bases, with 21 bases between. Germline-derived CDR1 and CDR2 are MGHRA and YSYEKL. The CDR3 has 19 amino acids. The data were produced by immunoSEQ multiplex PCR, yet TCRdb's version contains in-frame clones alone and is incomplete. This table holds hundreds of thousands of clones, 90% found once. The source of this sequence is a woman between 18 and 30 years old with acute COVID-19. Sequencing was carried out using PBMCs or T cells enriched from blood (not recorded which). The V and J genes are TRBV4-1 and TRBJ1-4, with a possible D match to TRBD1 (6 bases). CDR3 nucleotide sequence: TGCGCCAGCAGCCAATATCCCTGGCGAGGGGGACGGACTAATGAAAAACTGTTTTTT. This codes for CASSQYPWRGGRTNEKLFF.